This TCR beta chain comes out of a study of vaccination effects on CD4 cells after COVID-19. Turning to the study itself: Post-vaccine sampling occurred a median 72 days after the second dose. The study's findings and limits: Clones arising from infection and from vaccination showed marked clonal contraction late after vaccination. In healthy vaccinees, only 1 of 255 vaccine-induced clones cross-reacted with common cold coronaviruses.

Method: immunoSEQ multiplex PCR; TCRdb's copy keeps in-frame clones and lacks some. The sample consists of approximately 65,000 clones, 70% to 85% of them appearing once. Trimming cost V 6 bases and J 2 bases; bases outside gene matches: 7. Germline CDR1 and CDR2: MDHEN and SYDVKM. The CDR3 consists of 15 residues. Worth noting for this clone: Its antigen is not known.

Peptide-pool stimulation followed by sequencing identified expanded antigen-specific CD4+ clonotypes in the ViraFEST assay. Following culture for roughly 10 days, CD4+ T cells were isolated. Each participant was given two doses of one vaccine (BNT162b2 or mRNA-1273). V usage is TRBV28 and J usage is TRBJ1-3, with 7 bases aligning to TRBD1. The specimen was CD4+ T cells from PBMCs cultured with HCoV-229E spike peptides, collected after COVID-19 vaccination. This TCR derives from a human donor who received a COVID-19 vaccine. The CDR3 DNA is TGTGCCAGCAGCGGACCTACAGGGGCTGGAAACACCATATATTTT. It is translated as CASSGPTGAGNTIYF.